This TCR beta chain originates from a study of blood T cell repertoires in COVID-19. The CDR3 spans 14 residues. V was pared by 6 bases and J by 4 bases, with 14 bases between. Germline V gene data show CDR1 as MNHEY and CDR2 as SVGEGT. The repertoire was sequenced with immunoSEQ multiplex PCR; TCRdb's copy has only in-frame clones and lacks some. This sample has approximately 160,000 clones, with around 84% found just once. This chain connects TRBV6-2 or TRBV6-3 to TRBJ2-3; TRBD1 might be the D (7 bases). The sample was peripheral blood. The origin of this receptor is a man aged 45-65 years with active or convalescent COVID-19. CDR3 sequence: CASSTTGEADTQYF. CDR3 nucleotides: TGTGCCAGCAGCACCACAGGGGAGGCAGATACGCAGTATTTT.